This T cell receptor (beta chain) came from a study of shared clonotypes between healthy human individuals. Study-level results: Compared with clonotypes that all four donors shared, non-shared clonotypes had lower generation probabilities. Measured sharing among donors was expected to vary with sequencing depth. Apart from blood, nothing was sampled; tissue repertoires likely differ.

In the original processing: As immunoSEQ supplied junction-only sequences (without quality scores), filtering differed. Only in-frame clones appear in the TCRdb table, and some are missing; sequencing was by immunoSEQ multiplex PCR. D and trimming were read from the DNA, whereas the V and J calls and clone size are those reported in that table. The table records about 2.3 million clones, roughly 93% of them present only once. V lost 3 bases and J 3 bases, leaving 6 bases between the germline ends. The germline V gene encodes CDR1 MDHEN and CDR2 SYDVKM. The CDR3 has 12 amino acids. As to this clone: Its antigen is not identified.

The sequence derives from a man younger than 30 in good health. Some clones in this sample may be carry-over from other donors' samples. The chain employs TRBV28 and TRBJ2-7; D unresolved. The sample was naive CD4+ T cells from PBMCs. Sample subset: CD45RA+ positively selected. For the CDR3, the DNA is TGTGCCAGCAGTTTTGGGGACTACGAGCAGTACTTC. Amino acid sequence: CASSFGDYEQYF. The full variable domain, its missing parts supplied by reference TRBV28 and TRBJ2-7, is DVKVTQSSRYLVKRTGEKVFLECVQDMDHENMFWYRQDPGLGLRLIYFSYDVKMKEKGDIPEGYSVSREKKERFSLILESASTNQTSMYLCASSFGDYEQYFGPGTRLTVT.